Listed below are T cell receptor beta chains from one sample, sequenced in a study of blood T cell repertoires in COVID-19. Measured with immunoSEQ multiplex PCR; TCRdb has only the in-frame clones, and not every one. Found here are some 270,000 clones, approximately 88% of them singletons; the top ten hold 2% to 2.5%. The specimen was peripheral blood. The receptors shown here come from a man aged 45 to 65 with acute or convalescent COVID-19. The CDR3 runs from the conserved cysteine through the conserved F or W. Fields, in order: J gene, D gene, V gene, clone size, CDR3 DNA, CDR3 protein. D genes are given only for firm matches. Some rows have no size entry. The others give once, few or many, or a class for an expanded clone.

>TRBJ2-7|TRBD1|TRBV30|few
TGTGCCTGGAGTGGGGGACAGGGGTCCGAGCAGTACTTC
CAWSGGQGSEQYF
>TRBJ2-7|NA|TRBV20-1|NA
TGCAGTGCTAGAGAAAGGGGTGAGCAGTACTTC
CSARERGEQYF
>TRBJ1-1|NA|TRBV6-5|NA
TGTGCCAGCAGAGCCAATTCAGGTACCCAAGCTTTCTTT
CASRANSGTQAFF
>TRBJ2-7|TRBD2|TRBV10-1|few
TGCGCCAGCAGTGGGCTAGCGGGGATACCTACGGAGCAGTACTTC
CASSGLAGIPTEQYF
>TRBJ2-1|TRBD1|TRBV4-1|NA
TGCGCCAGCAGCCAAGCGACTTTTACAGGGGCGGGTGAGCAGTTCTTC
CASSQATFTGAGEQFF
>TRBJ2-5|TRBD1|TRBV29-1|few
TGCAGCGTCGATGGGCCTTGGGACAGTAACCCTGAGGCCCAGTACTTC
CSVDGPWDSNPEAQYF
>TRBJ1-1|TRBD1|TRBV18|NA
TGTGCCAGCTCACCAAGGACAGGGTACACTGAAGCTTTCTTT
CASSPRTGYTEAFF
>TRBJ2-7|TRBD1|TRBV6-6|NA
TGTGCCAGCAGTTCCACCGGGGACAGGGCCTACGAGCAGTACTTC
CASSSTGDRAYEQYF
>TRBJ1-3|TRBD1|TRBV12-5|NA
TGTGCTAGTGGTTTGCCCCAGGGGGCAAGCTCTGGAAACACCATATATTTT
CASGLPQGASSGNTIYF
>TRBJ1-2|TRBD1|TRBV6-5|NA
TGTGCCAGCAGTTACTCCTGGGGACAGGACTATGGCTACACCTTC
CASSYSWGQDYGYTF
>TRBJ2-1|TRBD1|TRBV9|once
TGTGCCAGCAGCGAGGGACAGGGAAATTACAATGAGCAGTTCTTC
CASSEGQGNYNEQFF
>TRBJ2-2|NA|TRBV2|NA
TGTGCCAGCAGTACAGAGGGCCGGACCGGGGAGCTGTTTTTT
CASSTEGRTGELFF
>TRBJ1-2|NA|TRBV7-3|NA
TGTGCCAGCAGCCCCCTGGGAGGCGGGAGCCATGGCTACACCTTC
CASSPLGGGSHGYTF
>TRBJ2-3|NA|TRBV18|NA
TGTGCCAGCTCACTGAGCAGTTCGGGAGATACGCAGTATTTT
CASSLSSSGDTQYF
>TRBJ2-6|NA|TRBV21-1|NA
TGTGCCATGGGTCGGGGAGTTCCTTCTGGGGCCAACGTCCTGACTTTC
CAMGRGVPSGANVLTF
>TRBJ1-6|NA|TRBV18|few
TGTGCCAGCTCACCCGGGAACTATAATTCACCCCTCCACTTT
CASSPGNYNSPLHF
>TRBJ2-5|TRBD1|TRBV19|NA
TGTGCCAGTAGTAGGACAGGGACAGAGACCCAGTACTTC
CASSRTGTETQYF
>TRBJ1-4|TRBD1|TRBV9|NA
TGTGCCAGCAGCTGGACAGGGGGCAGCGAAAAACTGTTTTTT
CASSWTGGSEKLFF
>TRBJ2-5|NA|TRBV7-7|NA
TGTGCTAGCAGCTTGGGGGGACAGCCTCAAGAGACCCAGTACTTC
CASSLGGQPQETQYF
>TRBJ1-5|NA|TRBV6-1|NA
TGTGCCAGCAGTGAAAGTCCGGATCAGCCCCAGCATTTT
CASSESPDQPQHF
>TRBJ1-5|NA|TRBV6-5|NA
TGTGCCAGCAGTTACTCGAGTGGGCCCCAGCATTTT
CASSYSSGPQHF
>TRBJ2-5|NA|TRBV13|NA
TGTGCCAGCAGCCGCCCTAGTGAGACCCAGTACTTC
CASSRPSETQYF
>TRBJ2-5|NA|TRBV2|many
TGTGCCAGCAGCGACGACCCCGGGTGGGGGGACCAAGAGACCCAGTACTTC
CASSDDPGWGDQETQYF
>TRBJ1-4|NA|TRBV9|NA
TGTGCCAGCAGCTCACAACTCGGGAGCCCCGGGGGACTGTTTTTT
CASSSQLGSPGGLFF
>TRBJ1-2|NA|TRBV12-3/TRBV12-4|NA
TGTGCCAGCAGCCGTACAACTATGGAAGGCTACACCTTC
CASSRTTMEGYTF
>TRBJ1-3|NA|TRBV11-2|NA
TGTGCCAGCAGTTGGGGGGGGCGAGGAAACACCATATATTTT
CASSWGGRGNTIYF
>TRBJ1-1|NA|TRBV6-5|NA
TGTGCCAGCAGGACAGACGGGGGGGGGAACACTGAAGCTTTCTTT
CASRTDGGGNTEAFF
>TRBJ2-1|TRBD2|TRBV6-6|NA
TGTGCCAGCAGTCTCCAGCGGGGGGGCGTGGATGAGCAGTTCTTC
CASSLQRGGVDEQFF
>TRBJ2-1|TRBD1|TRBV27|NA
TGTGCCAGCATACTTCGCCGGGACAGGGTGGGGTCCTACAATGAGCAGTTCTTC
CASILRRDRVGSYNEQFF